This is a list of T cell receptor beta chains from one sample in a study of shared clonotypes between healthy human individuals. Repertoires were generated with immunoSEQ multiplex PCR, while TCRdb's copy carries only in-frame clones and drops some. The repertoire holds about 610,000 clones, with approximately 96% as singletons. Sequencing was carried out using naive CD8+ T cells sorted from blood. These receptors were obtained from a woman aged 25 to 39 in good health. Both conserved end residues are part of each CDR3. The D gene is left open where the match is weak. The size of a clone is reported for some rows only, either as once, few or many, or as a class for expanded clones.

>NA|NA|TRBV28|13|TRBJ1-4
TGTGCCAGCAGTTGGACGGGTCGTGAAAAACTGTTTTTT
CASSWTGREKLFF
>NA|NA|TRBV19|14|TRBJ2-2
TGTGCCAGTAGTAGTTGGAGGGGCCACGGGGAGCTGTTTTTT
CASSSWRGHGELFF
>NA|TRBD2|TRBV11-2|18|TRBJ2-7
TGTGCCAGCAGCTTTGATGGGATAGCGGGAGGGCGCGTCTACGAGCAGTACTTC
CASSFDGIAGGRVYEQYF
>once|NA|TRBV10-3|15|TRBJ2-7
TGTGCCATCAGAGCGGAGGGGGCCAAAACCTACGAGCAGTACTTC
CAIRAEGAKTYEQYF
>NA|NA|TRBV2|16|TRBJ2-7
TGTGCCAGCAGCGATCCGGGCCTCTTCCAGACGGACGAGCAGTACTTC
CASSDPGLFQTDEQYF
>NA|NA|TRBV7-9|12|TRBJ2-3
TGTGCCAGCAGCTTAGGGGTGGATACGCAGTATTTT
CASSLGVDTQYF
>NA|TRBD2|TRBV5-1|17|TRBJ2-2
TGCGCCAGCAGCTGGGGACTAGCGGGAGTTGGGACCGGGGAGCTGTTTTTT
CASSWGLAGVGTGELFF
>NA|TRBD2|TRBV9|15|TRBJ2-1
TGTGCCAGCAGCGTAGCAAGCAGCGGGAGGCATGAGCAGTTCTTC
CASSVASSGRHEQFF
>NA|NA|TRBV5-6|14|TRBJ1-5
TGTGCCAGCAGCTTGTTAGATAGCAATCAGCCCCAGCATTTT
CASSLLDSNQPQHF
>NA|NA|TRBV27|15|TRBJ2-3
TGTGCCAGCAGTCCTTTGGGGAGTGGGACAGATACGCAGTATTTT
CASSPLGSGTDTQYF
>NA|NA|TRBV27|13|TRBJ2-1
TGTGCCAGCAGTTTTTACCCCTACAATGAGCAGTTCTTC
CASSFYPYNEQFF
>NA|NA|TRBV4-1|11|TRBJ2-2
TGCGCCAGCAGCCAAGGAGGGGAGCTGTTTTTT
CASSQGGELFF